This T cell receptor (beta chain) was retrieved from a study of Ad26.COV2.S vaccination and SARS-CoV-2 variants. Across the whole study: Intramuscular Ad26.COV2.S doses were given once or twice, 56 days apart.

V was pared by 2 bases and J by 9 bases, with 4 bases of the junction left unmatched. The CDR3 is 13 residues long. Germline assignment: CDR1 MNHEY and CDR2 SVGEGT. Regarding treatment: some 19 received Ad26.COV2.S at low or high dose, single or two shots; about 5 received placebo; per-sample allocation not given. After the first vaccine or placebo injection, samples were drawn on day 63. This table comes from immunoSEQ multiplex PCR, and its TCRdb copy is limited to in-frame clones, with some not included. The sample carries 380,000 or so clones, less than 90% recorded once. Sample: peripheral blood, taken in a trial of Ad26.COV2.S vaccine versus placebo. J is TRBJ2-3 and V is TRBV6-2 or TRBV6-3; TRBD2 matches 8 bases. The TCR originated in a person aged 18-60 years who received the Ad26.COV2.S COVID-19 vaccine or a placebo. This chain's CDR3 is CASSYETSDTQYF. In nucleotides, the CDR3 is TGTGCCAGCAGTTACGAGACTAGCGACACGCAGTATTTT.